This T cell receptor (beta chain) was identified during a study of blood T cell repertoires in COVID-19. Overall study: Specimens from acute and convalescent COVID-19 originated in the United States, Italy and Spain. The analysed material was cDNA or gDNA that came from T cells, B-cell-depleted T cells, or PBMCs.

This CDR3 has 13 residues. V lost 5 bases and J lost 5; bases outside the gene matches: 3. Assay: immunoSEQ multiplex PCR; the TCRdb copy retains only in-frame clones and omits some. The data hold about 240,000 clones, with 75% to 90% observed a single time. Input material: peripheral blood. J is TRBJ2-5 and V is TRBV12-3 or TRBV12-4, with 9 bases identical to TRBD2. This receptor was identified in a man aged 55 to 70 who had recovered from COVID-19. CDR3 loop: CASSASGDETQYF. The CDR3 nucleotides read TGTGCCAGCAGTGCTAGCGGGGACGAGACCCAGTACTTC.